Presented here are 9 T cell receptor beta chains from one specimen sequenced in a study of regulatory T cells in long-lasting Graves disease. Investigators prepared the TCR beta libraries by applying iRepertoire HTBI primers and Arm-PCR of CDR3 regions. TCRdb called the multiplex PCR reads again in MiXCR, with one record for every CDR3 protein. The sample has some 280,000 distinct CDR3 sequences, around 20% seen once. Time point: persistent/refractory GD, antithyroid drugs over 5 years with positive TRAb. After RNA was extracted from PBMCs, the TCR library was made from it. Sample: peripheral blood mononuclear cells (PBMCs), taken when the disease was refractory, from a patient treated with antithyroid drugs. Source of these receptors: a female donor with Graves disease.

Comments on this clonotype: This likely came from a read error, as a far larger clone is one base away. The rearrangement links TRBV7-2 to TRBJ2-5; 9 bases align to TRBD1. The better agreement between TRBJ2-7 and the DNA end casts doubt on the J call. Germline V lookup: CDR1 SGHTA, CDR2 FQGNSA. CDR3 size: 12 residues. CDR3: CASGQGNSEQYF. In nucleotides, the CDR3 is TGTGCCAGCGGACAGGGGAATAGCGAGCAGTACTTC.

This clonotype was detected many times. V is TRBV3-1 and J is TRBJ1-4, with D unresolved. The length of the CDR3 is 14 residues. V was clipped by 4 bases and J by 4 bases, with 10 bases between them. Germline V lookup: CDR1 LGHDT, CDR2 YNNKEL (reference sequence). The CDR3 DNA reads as TGTGCCAGCAGCCGTCGGTGGGGTAATGAAAAACTGTTTTTT. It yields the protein CASSRRWGNEKLFF.

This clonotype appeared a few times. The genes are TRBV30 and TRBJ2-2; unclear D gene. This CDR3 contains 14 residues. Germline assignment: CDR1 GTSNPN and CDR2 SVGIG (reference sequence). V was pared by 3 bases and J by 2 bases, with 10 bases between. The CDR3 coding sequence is TGTGCCTGGAGGTTAACAAGCAACACCGGGGAGCTGTTTTTT. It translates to CAWRLTSNTGELFF.

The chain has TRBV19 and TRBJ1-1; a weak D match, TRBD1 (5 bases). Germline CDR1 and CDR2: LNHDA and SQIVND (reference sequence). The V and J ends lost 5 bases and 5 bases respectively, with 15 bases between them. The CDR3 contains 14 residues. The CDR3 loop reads CASSSKGLSTEAFF. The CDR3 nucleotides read TGTGCCAGTAGTTCCAAGGGGCTTTCGACTGAAGCTTTCTTT.

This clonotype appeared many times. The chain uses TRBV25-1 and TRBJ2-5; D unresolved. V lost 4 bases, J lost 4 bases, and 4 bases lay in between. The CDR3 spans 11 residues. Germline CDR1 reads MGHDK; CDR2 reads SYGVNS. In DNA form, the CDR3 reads TGTGCCAGCAGTGCGGGAGAGACCCAGTACTTC. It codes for CASSAGETQYF. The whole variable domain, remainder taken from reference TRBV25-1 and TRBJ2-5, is EADIYQTPRYLVIGTGKKITLECSQTMGHDKMYWYQQDPGMELHLIHYSYGVNSTEKGDLSSESTVSRIRTEHFPLTLESARPSHTSQYLCASSAGETQYFGPGTRLLVL.

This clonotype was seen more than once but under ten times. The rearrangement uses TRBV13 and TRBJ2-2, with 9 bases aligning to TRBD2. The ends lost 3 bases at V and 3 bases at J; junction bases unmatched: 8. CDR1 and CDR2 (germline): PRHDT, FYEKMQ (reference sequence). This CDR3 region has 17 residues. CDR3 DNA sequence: TGTGCCAGCAGCTTGGATCCCACTAGCGGGTACACCGGGGAGCTGTTTTTT. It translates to CASSLDPTSGYTGELFF.

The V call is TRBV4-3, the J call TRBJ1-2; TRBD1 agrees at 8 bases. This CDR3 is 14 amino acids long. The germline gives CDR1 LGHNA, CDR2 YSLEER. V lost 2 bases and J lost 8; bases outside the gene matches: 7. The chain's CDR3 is CASSQSRTGYGYTF. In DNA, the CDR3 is TGCGCCAGCAGCCAAAGTCGGACAGGGTACGGCTACACCTTC.

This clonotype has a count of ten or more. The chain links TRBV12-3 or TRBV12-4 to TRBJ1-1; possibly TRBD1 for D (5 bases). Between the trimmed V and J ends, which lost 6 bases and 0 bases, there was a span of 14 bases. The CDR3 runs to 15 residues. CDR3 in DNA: TGTGCCAGCAGACATCTGAGGGGCCTGAACACTGAAGCTTTCTTT. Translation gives CASRHLRGLNTEAFF.

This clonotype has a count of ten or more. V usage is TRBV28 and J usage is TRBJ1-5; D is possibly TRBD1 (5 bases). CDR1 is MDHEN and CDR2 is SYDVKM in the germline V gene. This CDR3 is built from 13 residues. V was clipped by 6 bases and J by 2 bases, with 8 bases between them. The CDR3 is CASRGRGNQPQHF. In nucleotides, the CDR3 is TGTGCCAGCAGGGGACGCGGCAATCAGCCCCAGCATTTT.